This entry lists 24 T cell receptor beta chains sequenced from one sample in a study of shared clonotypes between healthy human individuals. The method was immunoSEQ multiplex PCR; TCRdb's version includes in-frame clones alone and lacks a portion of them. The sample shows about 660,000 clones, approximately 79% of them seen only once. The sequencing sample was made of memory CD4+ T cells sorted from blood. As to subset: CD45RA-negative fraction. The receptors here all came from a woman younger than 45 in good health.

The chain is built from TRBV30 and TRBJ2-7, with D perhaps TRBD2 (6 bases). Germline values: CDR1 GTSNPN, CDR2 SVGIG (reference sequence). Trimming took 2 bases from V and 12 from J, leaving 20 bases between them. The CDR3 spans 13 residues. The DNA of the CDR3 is TGTGCCTGGAGTCCACTGCCGGGACTTTTCCCGTACTTC. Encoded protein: CAWSPLPGLFPYF.

The CDR3 here is CASSFAQQSEAFF. Written as DNA, the CDR3 is TGTGCCAGCAGTTTCGCACAGCAGTCTGAAGCTTTCTTT. The chain carries TRBV27 and TRBJ1-1; D remains ambiguous. Trimming removed 3 bases at V and 6 bases at J, with 11 bases between. CDR1 MNHEY and CDR2 SMNVEV come from the germline V gene (reference sequence). CDR3 length: 13 amino acids.

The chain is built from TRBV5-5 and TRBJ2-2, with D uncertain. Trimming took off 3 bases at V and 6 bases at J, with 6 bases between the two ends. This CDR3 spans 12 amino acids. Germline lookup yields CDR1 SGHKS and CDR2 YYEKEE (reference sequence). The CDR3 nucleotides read TGTGCCAGCAGCTACTCCCCCGGGGAGCTGTTTTTT. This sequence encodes CASSYSPGELFF.

The DNA for the CDR3 is TGTGCCAGTAGTTCCCGGACAGGGGCTGGAAACACCATATATTTT. Translated, it gives CASSSRTGAGNTIYF. This chain connects TRBV19 to TRBJ1-3, with TRBD1 matching 9 bases. The CDR3 is made up of 15 amino acids. Trimming removed 5 bases from V and 2 bases from J; junction bases left unmatched: 4. Germline V gene sequence: CDR1 LNHDA, CDR2 SQIVND (reference sequence).

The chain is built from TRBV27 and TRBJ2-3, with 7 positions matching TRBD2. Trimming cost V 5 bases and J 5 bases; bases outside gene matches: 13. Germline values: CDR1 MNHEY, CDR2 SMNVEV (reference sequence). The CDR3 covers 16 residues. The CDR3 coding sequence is TGTGCCAGCAGTCCCCTGGGCGGGAGTACCTTAGATACGCAGTATTTT. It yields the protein CASSPLGGSTLDTQYF.

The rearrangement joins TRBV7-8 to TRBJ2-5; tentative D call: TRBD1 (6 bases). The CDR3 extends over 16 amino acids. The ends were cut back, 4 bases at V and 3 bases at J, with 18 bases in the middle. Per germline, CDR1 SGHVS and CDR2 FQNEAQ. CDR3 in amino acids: CASSSYSRTAEETQYF. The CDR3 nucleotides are TGTGCCAGCAGCTCCTACAGCCGGACAGCCGAAGAGACCCAGTACTTC.

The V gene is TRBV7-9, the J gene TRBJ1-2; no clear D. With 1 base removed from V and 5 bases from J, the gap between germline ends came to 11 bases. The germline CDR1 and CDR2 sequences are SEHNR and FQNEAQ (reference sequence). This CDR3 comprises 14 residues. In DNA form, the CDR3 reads TGTGCCAGCAGCTTAGGCAGTTTCTCATATGGCTACACCTTC. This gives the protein CASSLGSFSYGYTF.

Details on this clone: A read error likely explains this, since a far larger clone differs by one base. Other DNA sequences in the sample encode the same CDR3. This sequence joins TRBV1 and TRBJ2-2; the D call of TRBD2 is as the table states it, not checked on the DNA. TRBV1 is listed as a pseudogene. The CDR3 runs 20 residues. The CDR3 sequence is CTSSQDPHSGTSGNTGELFF. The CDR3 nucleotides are TGCACCAGCAGCCAAGACCCTCATTCCGGGACTAGCGGTAACACCGGGGAGCTATTTTTT.

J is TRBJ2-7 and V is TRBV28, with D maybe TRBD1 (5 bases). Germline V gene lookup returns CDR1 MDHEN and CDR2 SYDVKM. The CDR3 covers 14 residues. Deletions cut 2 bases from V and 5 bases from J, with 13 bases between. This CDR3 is CASSLTRVGNEQYF. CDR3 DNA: TGTGCCAGCAGTTTAACCAGGGTGGGGAACGAGCAGTACTTC.

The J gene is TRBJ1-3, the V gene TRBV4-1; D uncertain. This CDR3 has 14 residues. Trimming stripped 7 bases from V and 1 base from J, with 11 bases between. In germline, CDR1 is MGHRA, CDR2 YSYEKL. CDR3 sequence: CASTQVGSGNTIYF. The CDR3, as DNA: TGCGCCAGCACCCAGGTAGGGTCTGGAAACACCATATATTTT.

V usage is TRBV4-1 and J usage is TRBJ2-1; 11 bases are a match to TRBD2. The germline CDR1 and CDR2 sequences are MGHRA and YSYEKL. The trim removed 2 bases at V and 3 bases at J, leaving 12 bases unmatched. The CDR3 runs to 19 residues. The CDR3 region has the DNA TGCGCCAGCAGCCAAAGTAGGCTAGCGGGAGGAAAACGCTACAATGAGCAGTTCTTC. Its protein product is CASSQSRLAGGKRYNEQFF.

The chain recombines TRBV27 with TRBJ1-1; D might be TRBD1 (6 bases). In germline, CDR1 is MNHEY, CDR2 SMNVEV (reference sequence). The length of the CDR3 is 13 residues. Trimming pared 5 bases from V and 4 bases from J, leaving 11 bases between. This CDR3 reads CASSDWTVTEAFF. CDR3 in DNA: TGTGCCAGCAGTGATTGGACAGTCACTGAAGCTTTCTTT.

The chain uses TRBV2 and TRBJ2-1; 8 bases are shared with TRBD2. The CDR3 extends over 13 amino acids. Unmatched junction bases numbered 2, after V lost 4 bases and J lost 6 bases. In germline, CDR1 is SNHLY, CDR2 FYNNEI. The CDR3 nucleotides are TGTGCCAGCAGTGTAGCGGGATTCAATGAGCAGTTCTTC. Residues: CASSVAGFNEQFF.

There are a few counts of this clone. The CDR3 spells CASSPRGWQNEKLFF. As DNA, the CDR3 is TGTGCCAGCAGCCCTAGGGGGTGGCAAAATGAAAAACTGTTTTTT. The rearrangement links TRBV7-9 to TRBJ1-4; TRBD1 is a possible D gene (6 bases). V dropped 5 bases and J dropped 5 bases, with 15 bases sitting between them. The CDR3 spans 15 residues. Germline CDR1 is SEHNR and CDR2 is FQNEAQ (reference sequence).

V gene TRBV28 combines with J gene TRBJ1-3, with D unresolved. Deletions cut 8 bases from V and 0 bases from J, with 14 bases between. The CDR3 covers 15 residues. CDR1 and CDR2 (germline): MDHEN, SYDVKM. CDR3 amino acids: CASGTGYYSGNTIYF. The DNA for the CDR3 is TGTGCCAGCGGTACCGGGTACTACTCTGGAAACACCATATATTTT.

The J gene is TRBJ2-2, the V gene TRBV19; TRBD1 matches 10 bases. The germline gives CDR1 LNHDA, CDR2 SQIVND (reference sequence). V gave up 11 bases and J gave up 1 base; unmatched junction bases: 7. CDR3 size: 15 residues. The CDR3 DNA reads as TGTGCCGGAAGGAGGACAGGGGGGAACACCGGGGAGCTGTTTTTT. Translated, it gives CAGRRTGGNTGELFF.

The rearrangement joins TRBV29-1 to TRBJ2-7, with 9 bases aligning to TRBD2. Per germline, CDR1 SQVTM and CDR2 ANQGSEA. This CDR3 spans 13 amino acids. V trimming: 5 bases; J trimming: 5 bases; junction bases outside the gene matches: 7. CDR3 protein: CSVRELAGNEQYF. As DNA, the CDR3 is TGCAGCGTTCGCGAGCTAGCGGGAAACGAGCAGTACTTC.

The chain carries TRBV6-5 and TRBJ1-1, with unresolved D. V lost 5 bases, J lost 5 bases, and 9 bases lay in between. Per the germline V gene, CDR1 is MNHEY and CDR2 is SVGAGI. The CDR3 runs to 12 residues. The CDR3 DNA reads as TGTGCCAGCAGTCAACCGGAGACTGAAGCTTTCTTT. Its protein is CASSQPETEAFF.

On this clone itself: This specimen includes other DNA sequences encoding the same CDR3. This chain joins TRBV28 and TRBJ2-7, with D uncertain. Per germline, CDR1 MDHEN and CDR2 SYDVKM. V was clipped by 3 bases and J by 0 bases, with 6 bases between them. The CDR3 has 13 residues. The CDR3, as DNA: TGTGCCAGCAGTTTGCCAGGCTCCTACGAGCAGTACTTC. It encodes CASSLPGSYEQYF.

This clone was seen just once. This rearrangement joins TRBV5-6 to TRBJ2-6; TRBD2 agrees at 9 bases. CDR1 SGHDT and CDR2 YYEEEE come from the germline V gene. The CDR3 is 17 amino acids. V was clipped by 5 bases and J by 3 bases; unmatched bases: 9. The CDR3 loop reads CASSPSGTENGANVLTF. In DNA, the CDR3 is TGTGCCAGCAGTCCTAGCGGGACGGAGAATGGGGCCAACGTCCTGACTTTC.

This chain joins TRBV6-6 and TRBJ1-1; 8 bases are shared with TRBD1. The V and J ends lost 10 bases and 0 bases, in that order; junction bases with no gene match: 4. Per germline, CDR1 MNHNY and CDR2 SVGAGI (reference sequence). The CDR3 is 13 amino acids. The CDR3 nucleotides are TGTGCCACCAACAGGGGGGTGAACACTGAAGCTTTCTTT. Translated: CATNRGVNTEAFF.

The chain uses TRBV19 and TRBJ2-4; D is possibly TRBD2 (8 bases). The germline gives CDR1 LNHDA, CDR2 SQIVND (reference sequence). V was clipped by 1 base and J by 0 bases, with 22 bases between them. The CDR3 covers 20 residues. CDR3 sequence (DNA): TGTGCCAGTAGTATAGCCCCGGGAGGGGGCGCTTCCCTAGCCAAAAACATTCAGTACTTC. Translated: CASSIAPGGGASLAKNIQYF. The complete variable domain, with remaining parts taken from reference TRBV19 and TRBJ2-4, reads DGGITQSPKYLFRKEGQNVTLSCEQNLNHDAMYWYRQDPGQGLRLIYYSQIVNDFQKGDIAEGYSVSREKKESFPLTVTSAQKNPTAFYLCASSIAPGGGASLAKNIQYFGAGTRLSVL.

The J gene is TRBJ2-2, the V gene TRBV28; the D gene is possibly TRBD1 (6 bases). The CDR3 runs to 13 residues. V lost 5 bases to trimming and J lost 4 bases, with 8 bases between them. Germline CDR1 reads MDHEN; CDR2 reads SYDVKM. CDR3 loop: CASSKGGTGELFF. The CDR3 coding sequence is TGTGCCAGCAGTAAAGGGGGCACCGGGGAGCTGTTTTTT.

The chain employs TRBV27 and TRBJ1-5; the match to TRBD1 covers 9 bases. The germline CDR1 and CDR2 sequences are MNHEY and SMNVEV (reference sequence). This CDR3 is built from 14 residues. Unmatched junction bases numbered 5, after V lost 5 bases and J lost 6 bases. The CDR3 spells CASSTPDRGQPQHF. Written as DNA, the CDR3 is TGTGCCAGCAGTACGCCGGACAGGGGTCAGCCCCAGCATTTT.